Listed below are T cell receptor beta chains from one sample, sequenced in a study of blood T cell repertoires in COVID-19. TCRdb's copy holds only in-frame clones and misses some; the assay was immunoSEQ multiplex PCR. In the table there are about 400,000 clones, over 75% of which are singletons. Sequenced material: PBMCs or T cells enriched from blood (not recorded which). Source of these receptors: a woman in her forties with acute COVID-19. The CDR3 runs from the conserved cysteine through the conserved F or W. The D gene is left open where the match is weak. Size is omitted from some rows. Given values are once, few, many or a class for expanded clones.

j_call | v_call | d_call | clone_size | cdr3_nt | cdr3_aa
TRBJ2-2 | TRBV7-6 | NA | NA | TGTGCCAGCAGCTTAGGACAGTCTTTCGCCGGGGAGCTGTTTTTT | CASSLGQSFAGELFF
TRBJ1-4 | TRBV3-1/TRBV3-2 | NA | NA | TGTGCCAGCAGCCAAGTGACGTTGGGCAGACTGTTTTTT | CASSQVTLGRLFF
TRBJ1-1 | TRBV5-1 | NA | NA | TGCGCCAGCAGCTCGACCTCGGGGATCGGGAACACTGAAGCTTTCTTT | CASSSTSGIGNTEAFF
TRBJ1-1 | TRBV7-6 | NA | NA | TGTGCCAGCAGCGTCGACGGGGGATTTTACACTGAAGCTTTCTTT | CASSVDGGFYTEAFF
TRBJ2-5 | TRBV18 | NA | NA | TGTGCCAGCTCACCACCCGGGTCGAGGGAGACCCAGTACTTC | CASSPPGSRETQYF
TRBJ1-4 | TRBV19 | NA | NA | TGTGCCAGTAGCCCTGGCGGACAGTACAAATTTAATGAAAAACTGTTTTTT | CASSPGGQYKFNEKLFF
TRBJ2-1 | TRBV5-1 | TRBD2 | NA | TGCGCCAGCAGCTTGGATCAAGCGGGGGATAAGTTCTTC | CASSLDQAGDKFF
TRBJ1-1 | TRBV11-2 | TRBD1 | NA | TGTGCCAGCAGCTCCCAAGGACAGGGAACCACTGAAGCTTTCTTT | CASSSQGQGTTEAFF
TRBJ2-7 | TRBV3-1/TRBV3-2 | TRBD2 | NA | TGTGCCAGCAGCCAAGGGACTAGCTCCTCCGAGCAGTACTTC | CASSQGTSSSEQYF
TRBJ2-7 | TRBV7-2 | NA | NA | TGTGCCAGCAGCTTAATCTTGTCGGGTGTCCGCGAGCAGTACTTC | CASSLILSGVREQYF
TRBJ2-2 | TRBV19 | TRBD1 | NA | TGTGCCAGTAGTTCAGGGGGCAGGGTATGGAACACCGGGGAGCTGTTTTTT | CASSSGGRVWNTGELFF
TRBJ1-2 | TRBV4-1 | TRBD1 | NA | TGCGCCAGCAGCTTGGGACAGGGGGCTCCTTTGGATGGCTACACCTTC | CASSLGQGAPLDGYTF
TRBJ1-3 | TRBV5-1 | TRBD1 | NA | TGCGCCAGCAGCTTGGTAGGGGGCGATCACGGAAACACCATATATTTT | CASSLVGGDHGNTIYF
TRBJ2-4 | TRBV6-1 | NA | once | TGTGCCAGCAGTGAAGAGGGACACAGGGCGCTCATTCAGTACTTC | CASSEEGHRALIQYF
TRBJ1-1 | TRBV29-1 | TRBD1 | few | TGCAGCGTTGAAGTTATGCGGGGACAGGGTAAGGGTGGGGTCGAGGCTTTCTTT | CSVEVMRGQGKGGVEAFF
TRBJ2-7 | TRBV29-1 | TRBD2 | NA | TGCAGCGTTGGCGGGACTATGCGCTACGAGCAGTACTTC | CSVGGTMRYEQYF
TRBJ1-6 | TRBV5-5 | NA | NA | TGTGCCAGCAGCCGAAGACCACAGGATTCTAATTCACCCCTCCACTTT | CASSRRPQDSNSPLHF
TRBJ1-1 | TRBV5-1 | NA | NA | TGCGCCAGCAGCGGGTCTACAGGGATCGGTGGTGAAGCTTTCTTT | CASSGSTGIGGEAFF
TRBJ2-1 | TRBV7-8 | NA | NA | TGTGCCAGCAGCTTGTCGGGTGTTTTTAATGAGCAGTTCTTC | CASSLSGVFNEQFF
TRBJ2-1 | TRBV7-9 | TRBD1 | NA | TGTGCCAGCAGCTTCCCGGGACAGGGGTTTGACAATGAGCAGTTCTTC | CASSFPGQGFDNEQFF
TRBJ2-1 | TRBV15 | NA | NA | TGTGCCACCACGGCTGACAGTTCCTCCTACAATGAGCAGTTCTTC | CATTADSSSYNEQFF
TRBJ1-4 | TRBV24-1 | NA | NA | TGTGCCACCAGTGGTCTCAGGACGGGACATAGTATTTATGCAACTAATGAAAAACTGTTTTTT | CATSGLRTGHSIYATNEKLFF
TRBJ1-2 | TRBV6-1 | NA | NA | TGTGCCAGCAGTGAAGCACAATATAACTATGGCTACACCTTC | CASSEAQYNYGYTF
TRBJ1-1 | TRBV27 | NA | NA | TGTGCCAGCAGTCGTTTAGAGCCCCTAGCTGAAGCTTTCTTT | CASSRLEPLAEAFF
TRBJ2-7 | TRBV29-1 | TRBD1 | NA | TGCAGCGTTGGCATAGGGACAGCCTACGAGCAGTACTTC | CSVGIGTAYEQYF
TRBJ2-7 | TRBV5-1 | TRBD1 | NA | TGCGCCAGCAGGTCCGGGACAGGGACCGGCGAGCAGTACTTC | CASRSGTGTGEQYF
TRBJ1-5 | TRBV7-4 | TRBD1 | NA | TGTGCCAGCAGCTTGCTTGACAGGGACCTTTATAGCAATCAGCCCCAGCATTTT | CASSLLDRDLYSNQPQHF
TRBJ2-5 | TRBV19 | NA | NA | TGTGCCAGTAGTCCCTCGGAACAGGGTTCCGAGACCCAGTACTTC | CASSPSEQGSETQYF
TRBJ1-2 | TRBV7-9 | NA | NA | TGTGCCAGCAGCTTATCGAGGTCAAGCTATGGCTACACCTTC | CASSLSRSSYGYTF
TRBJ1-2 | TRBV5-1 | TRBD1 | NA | TGCGCCAGCAGCCCTGGACAGGGATTCGTCTATGGCTACACCTTC | CASSPGQGFVYGYTF
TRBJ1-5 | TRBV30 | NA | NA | TGTGCCTGGGGCAGGAAGAGCAATCAGCCCCAGCATTTT | CAWGRKSNQPQHF
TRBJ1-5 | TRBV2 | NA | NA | TGTGCCAGCAGTGACAGGGAAAGACGACAGCCCCAGCATTTT | CASSDRERRQPQHF
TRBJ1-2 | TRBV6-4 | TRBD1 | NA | TGTGCCAGCAGTGTTACAGGGGAGCGCAACTATGGCTACACCTTC | CASSVTGERNYGYTF
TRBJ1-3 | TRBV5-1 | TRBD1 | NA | TGCGCCAGCAGCCAGGGACAGCCCGCTGGAAACACCATATATTTT | CASSQGQPAGNTIYF
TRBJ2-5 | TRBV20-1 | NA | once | TGCAGTGCGGCAGGGAAAGAGACCCAGTACTTC | CSAAGKETQYF
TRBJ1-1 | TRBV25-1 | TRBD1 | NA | TGTGCCAGCAGTAACTCCGGGACAGGGCTGAACACTGAAGCTTTCTTT | CASSNSGTGLNTEAFF
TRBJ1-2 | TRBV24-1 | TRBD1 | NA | TGTGCCACCAGTGATTTGACGGGACAGGTGAGTAGGGGCTACACCTTC | CATSDLTGQVSRGYTF
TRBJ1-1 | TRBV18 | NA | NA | TGTGCCAGCTCACCAAGGAGTGACGCTGAAGCTTTCTTT | CASSPRSDAEAFF
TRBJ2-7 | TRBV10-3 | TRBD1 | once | TGTGCCATCAGTGCATGGGACAGGGGGCAGGACGAGCAGTACTTC | CAISAWDRGQDEQYF
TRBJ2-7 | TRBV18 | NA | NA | TGTGCCAGCTCACCTGGCCAGGGTCTAGGGGAGCAGTACTTC | CASSPGQGLGEQYF
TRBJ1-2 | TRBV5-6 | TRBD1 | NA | TGTGCCAGCAGCTCTGATGTACGGGACAGGGAGGAGAGAGGCTACACCTTC | CASSSDVRDREERGYTF
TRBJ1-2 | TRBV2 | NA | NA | TGTGCCAGCACCTTGCAGGCGCAGGGTCAAGTCTACACCTTC | CASTLQAQGQVYTF
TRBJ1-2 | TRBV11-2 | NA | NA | TGTGCCAGCAGCTTTGACATTGGCTACACCTTC | CASSFDIGYTF
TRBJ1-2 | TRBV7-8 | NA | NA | TGTGCCAGCAGCAAAACCCTAGATTCGTTTGATTATGGCTACACCTTC | CASSKTLDSFDYGYTF
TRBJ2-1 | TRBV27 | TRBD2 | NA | TGTGCCAGCAGTCCAAGCGGGGGGCCCTACAATGAGCAGTTCTTC | CASSPSGGPYNEQFF
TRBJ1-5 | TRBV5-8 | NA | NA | TGTGCCAGCAGCCGTAGGGGTGATCAGCCCCAGCATTTT | CASSRRGDQPQHF
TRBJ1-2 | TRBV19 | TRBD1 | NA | TGTGCCAGTAGGACCCCGGGACAGCAAGTTTTCAACTATGGCTACACCTTC | CASRTPGQQVFNYGYTF
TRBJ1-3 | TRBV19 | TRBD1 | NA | TGTGCCACTAAGACATCGGGACAGCGAAACACCATATATTTT | CATKTSGQRNTIYF
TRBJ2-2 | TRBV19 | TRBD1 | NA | TGTGCCAGTAGTCCCTACAGGGGGGCCGGGGAGCTGTTTTTT | CASSPYRGAGELFF
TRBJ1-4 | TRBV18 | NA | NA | TGTGCCAGCTCAGGGCAGGCCCCTGCAACTAATGAAAAACTGTTTTTT | CASSGQAPATNEKLFF
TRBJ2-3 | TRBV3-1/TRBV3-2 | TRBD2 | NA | TGTGCCAGCAGCCTTCCTAGCGGGGGCGAGGATACGCAGTATTTT | CASSLPSGGEDTQYF
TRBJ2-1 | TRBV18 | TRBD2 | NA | TGTGCCAGCTCATACGGACTAGCGGGGGGGGACAATGAGCAGTTCTTC | CASSYGLAGGDNEQFF
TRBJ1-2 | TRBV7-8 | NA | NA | TGTGCCAGCAGCCCCGACAGGAACTATGGCTACACCTTC | CASSPDRNYGYTF
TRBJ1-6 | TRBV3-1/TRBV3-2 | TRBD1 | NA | TGTGCCAGCAGCTGGACAGGGGATAATTCACCCCTCCACTTT | CASSWTGDNSPLHF